This T cell receptor beta chain was captured by sequencing in a study of T cells after yellow fever vaccination. This clonotype has just a few counts. The antigen is unknown. Study-wide results and caveats: Abundant clonotypes (contaminants from the bulk population) could be present in FACS-sorted repertoires.

The CDR3 runs 14 residues. V was trimmed by 1 base and J by 9 bases, leaving 13 bases between them. Germline V gene lookup returns CDR1 LNHNV and CDR2 YYDKDF (reference sequence). Universal primer sites and UMIs were introduced during 5'RACE template-switching synthesis of TCR cDNA. TCRdb analysed the 5' RACE reads with MiXCR anew, one entry per CDR3 protein. The sample includes roughly 250,000 distinct CDR3 sequences, approximately 12% of them seen just once. The V call is TRBV15, the J call TRBJ1-5; D remains unclear. The sample in question was CD4+ T cells sorted from PBMCs, obtained 45 days after the yellow fever booster vaccination. The TCR sequence derives from a man aged 30 to 45 who received the YFV17D yellow fever vaccine. CDR3 DNA: TGTGCCACCAGCAGAGTGGGCGATAGGAGGCCCCAGCATTTT. Translation gives CATSRVGDRRPQHF.